The 5 T cell receptor beta chains in this list originate from one sample, sequenced in a study of blood T cell repertoires in COVID-19. Measured with immunoSEQ multiplex PCR; TCRdb has only the in-frame clones, and not every one. The sample yields about 300,000 clones, roughly 90% seen once. The sample was peripheral blood. The receptor source for this set is a man aged 18 to 30 who had recovered from COVID-19.

V is TRBV30 and J is TRBJ1-2; no clear D. Germline CDR1 reads GTSNPN; CDR2 reads SVGIG (reference sequence). The CDR3 covers 14 residues. V was pared by 3 bases and J by 4 bases, with 15 bases between. CDR3 coding DNA: TGTGCCTGGAGCCCGTCCGGGTCCAGCTATGGCTACACCTTC. Translating it yields CAWSPSGSSYGYTF.

The chain uses TRBV15 and TRBJ1-2, with a tentative D call TRBD1 (6 bases). V was cut by 5 bases and J by 6 bases, with 16 bases left in between. The CDR3 contains 14 residues. Germline values: CDR1 LNHNV, CDR2 YYDKDF (reference sequence). The CDR3 here is CATSPSRPGDGYTF. The DNA for the CDR3 is TGTGCCACCAGCCCCAGCAGGCCAGGGGATGGCTACACCTTC.

This clone was picked up one time. The DNA of the CDR3 is TGTGCCAGCAGCGTAGGAACCGGACAGGGGAACTATGGCTACACCTTC. This gives the protein CASSVGTGQGNYGYTF. The chain links TRBV9 to TRBJ1-2, with TRBD1 matching 9 bases. The CDR3 extends over 16 amino acids. Unmatched junction bases numbered 5, after V lost 0 bases and J lost 2 bases. CDR1 is SGDLS, CDR2 YYNGEE, per germline.

The CDR3 reads CATSRISRGQTYEQYF. The CDR3 DNA sequence: TGTGCCACCAGCAGGATTTCCCGGGGACAAACCTACGAGCAGTACTTC. The genes are TRBV15 and TRBJ2-7; D might be TRBD1 (6 bases). The germline V gene encodes CDR1 LNHNV and CDR2 YYDKDF (reference sequence). Deletions cut 3 bases from V and 2 bases from J, with 17 bases between. The length of the CDR3 is 16 residues.

The chain recombines TRBV5-1 with TRBJ2-2; 8 bases line up with TRBD1. Unmatched junction bases numbered 4, after V lost 3 bases and J lost 0 bases. This CDR3 is 16 amino acids long. Looked up from germline, CDR1 is SGHRS and CDR2 is YFSETQ. Here the CDR3 DNA reads TGCGCCAGCAGCTCCCTGACAGGGGCGAACACCGGGGAGCTGTTTTTT. This sequence encodes CASSSLTGANTGELFF.